This T cell receptor beta chain is from a study of blood T cell repertoires in COVID-19. CDR3 length: 13 residues. CDR1 and CDR2 (germline): SNHLY, FYNNEI. V lost 7 bases, J lost 1 base, and 11 bases lay in between. The protocol was immunoSEQ multiplex PCR, while the TCRdb copy is restricted to in-frame clones and leaves out a portion. The data hold over 85,000 clones, with 70% to 90% observed a single time. Sample: peripheral blood. The clonotype originates from a human donor with COVID-19, enrolled during active disease. The donor label of this sample is uncertain. The chain is built from TRBV2 and TRBJ2-7; D perhaps matches TRBD1 (6 bases). CDR3 nucleotide sequence: TGTGCCAGCATGAACAGGGCATCCTACGAGCAGTACTTC. Protein product: CASMNRASYEQYF. Filled out from reference TRBV2 and TRBJ2-7, the complete variable domain reads EPEVTQTPSHQVTQMGQEVILRCVPISNHLYFYWYRQILGQKVEFLVSFYNNEISEKSEIFDDQFSVERPDGSNFTLKIRSTKLEDSAMYFCASMNRASYEQYFGPGTRLTVT.